This TCR beta chain was sequenced during a study of T cell responses to AZD1222 COVID-19 vaccine. General study findings and limits: In all cases, repertoires were sampled only after the peak T cell response. Two AZD1222 administrations were followed by greater Spike-specific TCR breadth and depth.

There are 15 residues in the CDR3. V shed 5 bases, J shed 3 bases, and the junction held 9 bases outside the gene matches. Germline CDR1 and CDR2: MDHEN and SYDVKM. On this clone: Its cognate antigen is unknown.

Clones were read by immunoSEQ multiplex PCR, and TCRdb kept only the in-frame ones, dropping some. The table lists around 130,000 clones, roughly 92% of them singletons. Material: peripheral blood, obtained on day 0 of AZD1222 vaccination. The V call is TRBV28, the J call TRBJ1-2; 7 positions match TRBD1. This clonotype originated in an adult in good health. CDR3 nucleotides: TGTGCCAGCAGTATTGCCTCAGGGGGAGACTATGGCTACACCTTC. Amino acid sequence: CASSIASGGDYGYTF.